This TCR beta chain appears in the sequencing data of a study of blood T cell repertoires in COVID-19. Across the whole study: Whether acute or convalescent, the COVID-19 samples came from the United States, Italy and Spain.

Here immunoSEQ multiplex PCR was the method, and the copy in TCRdb shows in-frame clones only, minus some. The sample contains 210,000 or so clones, 78% of which appear only once. Trimming cost V 4 bases and J 3 bases, with 10 bases left between them. Germline CDR1 is MDHEN and CDR2 is SYDVKM. The CDR3 consists of 14 residues. This clone was observed a handful of times. This chain links TRBV28 with TRBJ1-5, with D possibly TRBD1 on 5 matching bases. This TCR was recovered from an elderly woman with active or convalescent COVID-19. Sequencing was done on a sample of peripheral blood. The CDR3 protein is CASSSTAINQPQHF. The CDR3 bases are TGTGCCAGCAGTTCGACAGCTATCAATCAGCCCCAGCATTTT.